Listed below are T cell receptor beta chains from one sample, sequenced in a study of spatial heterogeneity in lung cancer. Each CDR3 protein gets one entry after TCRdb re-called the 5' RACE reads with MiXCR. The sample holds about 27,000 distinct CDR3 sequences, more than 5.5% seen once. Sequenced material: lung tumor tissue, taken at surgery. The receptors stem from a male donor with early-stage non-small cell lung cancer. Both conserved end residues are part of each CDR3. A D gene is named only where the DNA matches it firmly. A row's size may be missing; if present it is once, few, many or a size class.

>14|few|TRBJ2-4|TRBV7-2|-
CASSLTGAKNIQYF
TGTGCCAGCAGCTTAACGGGGGCCAAAAACATTCAGTACTTC
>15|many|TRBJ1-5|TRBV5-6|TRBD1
CASSHRGGLAQPQHF
TGTGCCAGCAGTCACAGGGGAGGGTTAGCTCAGCCCCAGCATTTT
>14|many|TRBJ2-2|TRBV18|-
CASSPQVGTGELFF
TGTGCCAGCTCACCACAGGTCGGCACCGGGGAGCTGTTTTTT
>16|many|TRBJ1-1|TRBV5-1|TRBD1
CASSREGQPMNTEAFF
TGCGCCAGCTCCCGGGAGGGACAGCCTATGAACACTGAAGCTTTCTTT
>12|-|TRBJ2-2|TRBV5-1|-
CASSLGAVELFF
TGCGCCAGCAGCTTGGGTGCCGTGGAGCTGTTTTTT
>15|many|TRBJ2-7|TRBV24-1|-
CATSASGTGVYEQYF
TGTGCCACCAGTGCTAGCGGGACAGGGGTCTACGAGCAGTACTTC
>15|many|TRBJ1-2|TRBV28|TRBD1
CASSPPTGGPYGYTF
TGTGCCAGCAGTCCACCTACAGGGGGCCCCTATGGCTACACCTTC
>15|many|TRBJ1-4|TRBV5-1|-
CASSLGSATNEKLFF
TGCGCCAGCAGCTTGGGATCAGCAACTAATGAAAAACTGTTTTTT
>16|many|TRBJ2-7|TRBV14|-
CASSQDPRKGEYEQYF
TGTGCCAGCAGCCAAGATCCCCGGAAAGGAGAATACGAGCAGTACTTC
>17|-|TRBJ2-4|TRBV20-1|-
CSATTLIQGASKNIQYF
TGCAGTGCGACAACCTTAATTCAGGGTGCGAGCAAAAACATTCAGTACTTC
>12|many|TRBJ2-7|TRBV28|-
CASSLQGYEQYF
TGTGCCAGCAGTTTACAGGGCTACGAGCAGTACTTC
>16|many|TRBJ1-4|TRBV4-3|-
CASSQDLNSYNEKLFF
TGCGCCAGCAGCCAAGATCTTAACAGCTATAATGAAAAACTGTTTTTT
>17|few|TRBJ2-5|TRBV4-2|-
CASSQQGRDSYQETQYF
TGTGCCAGCAGCCAGCAGGGCCGGGATTCGTACCAAGAGACCCAGTACTTC
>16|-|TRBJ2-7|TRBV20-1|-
CSARAYRPSGSYEQYF
TGCAGTGCTAGAGCCTACCGGCCCTCGGGTTCCTACGAGCAGTACTTC
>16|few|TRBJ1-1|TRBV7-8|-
CASSSLLQGLDTEAFF
TGTGCCAGCAGCTCCCTCCTACAGGGCTTGGACACTGAAGCTTTCTTT
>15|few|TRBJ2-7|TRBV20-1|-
CSARDTTAGSYEQYF
TGCAGTGCTAGAGATACAACAGCCGGCTCCTACGAGCAGTACTTC
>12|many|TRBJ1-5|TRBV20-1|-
CSARRGDQPQHF
TGCAGTGCGAGGAGGGGCGATCAGCCCCAGCATTTT
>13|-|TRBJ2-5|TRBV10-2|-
CASSAQVQETQYF
TGCGCCAGCAGTGCACAGGTCCAAGAGACCCAGTACTTC
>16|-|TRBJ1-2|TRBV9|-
CASSAGTAPPNYGYTF
TGTGCCAGCAGCGCCGGGACGGCACCTCCTAACTATGGCTACACCTTC
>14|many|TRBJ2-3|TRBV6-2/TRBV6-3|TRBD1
CASRKTGARDTQYF
TGTGCCAGCAGGAAAACAGGGGCGAGAGATACGCAGTATTTT
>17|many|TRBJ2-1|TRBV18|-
CASSPPSNTGRDNEQFF
TGTGCCAGCTCTCCGCCATCAAACACGGGTCGCGACAATGAGCAGTTCTTC
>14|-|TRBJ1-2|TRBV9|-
CASSVTTGNYGYTF
TGTGCCAGCAGCGTAACGACAGGAAACTATGGCTACACCTTC
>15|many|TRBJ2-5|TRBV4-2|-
CASSQDPGAGETQYF
TGTGCCAGCAGCCAAGATCCCGGGGCAGGGGAGACCCAGTACTTC
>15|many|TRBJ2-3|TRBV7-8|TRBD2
CASSSLAGGKDTQYF
TGTGCCAGCAGCTCCTTAGCGGGGGGGAAAGATACGCAGTATTTT
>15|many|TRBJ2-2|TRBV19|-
CASSPAADFTGELFF
TGTGCCAGTAGTCCCGCCGCCGATTTCACCGGGGAGCTGTTTTTT
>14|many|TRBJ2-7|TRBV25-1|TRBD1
CASSGGTGHYEQYF
TGTGCCAGCAGCGGTGGGACAGGGCACTACGAGCAGTACTTC
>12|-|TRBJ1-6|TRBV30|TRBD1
CAWNRGNSPLHF
TGTGCCTGGAACAGGGGGAATTCACCCCTCCACTTT
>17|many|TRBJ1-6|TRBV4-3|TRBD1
CASSQVKGGAHNSPLHF
TGCGCCAGCAGCCAAGTGAAAGGGGGCGCGCATAATTCACCCCTCCACTTT
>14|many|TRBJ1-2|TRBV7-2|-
CASSFGPGSYGYTF
TGTGCCAGCAGCTTTGGGCCGGGCTCCTATGGCTACACCTTC
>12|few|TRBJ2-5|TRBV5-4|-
CASSYMREPQYF
TGTGCCAGCAGCTATATGAGAGAGCCCCAGTACTTC
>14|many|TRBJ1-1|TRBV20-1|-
CSAERRQGPTEAFF
TGCAGTGCGGAACGGAGACAAGGGCCCACTGAAGCTTTCTTT
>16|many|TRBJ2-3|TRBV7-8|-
CASSSKTRGAGDTQYF
TGTGCCAGCAGCTCTAAGACTAGGGGGGCAGGAGATACGCAGTATTTT
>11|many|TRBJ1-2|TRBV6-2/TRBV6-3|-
CASSYGTGYTF
TGTGCCAGCAGTTACGGCACTGGCTACACCTTC
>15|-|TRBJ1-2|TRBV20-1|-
CSARPSGGTGYGYTF
TGCAGTGCTAGGCCCTCGGGGGGGACGGGCTATGGCTACACCTTC
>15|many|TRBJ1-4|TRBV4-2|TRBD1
CASSPRTGGNEKLFF
TGTGCCAGCAGCCCGCGGACAGGGGGGAATGAAAAACTGTTTTTT
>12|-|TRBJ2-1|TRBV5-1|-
CASSTPLNEQFF
TGCGCCAGCAGCACGCCCCTCAATGAGCAGTTCTTC
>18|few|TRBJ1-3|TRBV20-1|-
CSARRPPGHFSSGNTIYF
TGCAGTGCTAGACGCCCCCCGGGACACTTCAGCTCTGGAAACACCATATATTTT
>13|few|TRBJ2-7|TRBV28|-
CASSPRLTYEQYF
TGTGCCAGCAGCCCCCGACTTACCTACGAGCAGTACTTC
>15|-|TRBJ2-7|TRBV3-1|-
CASSQGEGIRYEQYF
TGTGCCAGCAGCCAAGGAGAGGGGATAAGGTACGAGCAGTACTTC
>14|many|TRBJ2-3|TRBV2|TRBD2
CASSPTSGTDTQYF
TGTGCCAGCAGTCCGACTAGCGGCACAGATACGCAGTATTTT
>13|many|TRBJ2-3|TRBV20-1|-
CSANPGGTDTQYF
TGCAGTGCCAATCCCGGGGGCACAGATACGCAGTATTTT
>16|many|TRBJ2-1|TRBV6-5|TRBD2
CASSYSGRVPYNEQFF
TGTGCCAGCAGTTACTCGGGGAGGGTTCCCTACAATGAGCAGTTCTTC
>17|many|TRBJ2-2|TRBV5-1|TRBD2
CASSLASGAANTGELFF
TGCGCCAGCAGCTTGGCTAGCGGGGCCGCGAACACCGGGGAGCTGTTTTTT
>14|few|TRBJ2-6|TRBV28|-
CASTGRSGANVLTF
TGTGCCAGCACCGGGCGCTCTGGGGCCAACGTCCTGACTTTC
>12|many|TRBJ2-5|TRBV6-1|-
CARGDGFETQYF
TGTGCCAGGGGGGATGGGTTTGAGACCCAGTACTTC
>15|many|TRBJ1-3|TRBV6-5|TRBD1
CASRPDRASGNTIYF
TGTGCCAGCAGACCCGACAGGGCCTCTGGAAACACCATATATTTT
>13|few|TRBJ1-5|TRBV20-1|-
CSAQDPQDQPQHF
TGCAGTGCTCAGGATCCACAGGATCAGCCCCAGCATTTT
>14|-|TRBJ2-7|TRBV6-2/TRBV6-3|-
CASSYAAYRDEQYF
TGTGCCAGCAGTTACGCCGCATACAGGGACGAGCAGTACTTC
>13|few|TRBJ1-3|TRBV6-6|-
CASSLVGGNTIYF
TGTGCCAGCAGTTTAGTGGGTGGAAACACCATATATTTT
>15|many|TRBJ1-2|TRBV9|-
CASSSSRRGYYGYTF
TGTGCCAGCAGCTCCAGTAGGAGGGGCTACTATGGCTACACCTTC
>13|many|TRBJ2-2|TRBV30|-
CAWSSGSGRELFF
TGTGCCTGGAGTTCCGGGTCGGGCCGGGAGCTGTTTTTT
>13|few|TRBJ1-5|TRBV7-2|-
CASSASSNQPQHF
TGTGCCAGCAGCGCTAGTAGCAATCAGCCCCAGCATTTT